This entry lists 6 T cell receptor beta chains sequenced from one sample in a study of technical replicates of blood from several donors. The protocol was immunoSEQ multiplex PCR, while the TCRdb copy is restricted to in-frame clones and leaves out a portion. The data hold approximately 81,000 clones, with 90% to 96% observed a single time. Sequences were obtained from T cells isolated from PBMCs. The receptors originated from a human donor in good health.

V is TRBV30 and J is TRBJ1-1; D remains unclear. Germline V gives CDR1 GTSNPN, CDR2 SVGIG (reference sequence). Trimming took 0 bases from V and 1 from J, leaving 6 bases between them. The CDR3 length is 13 residues. The CDR3 region is CAWSVYRNTEAFF. Written as DNA, the CDR3 is TGTGCCTGGAGTGTATATCGGAACACTGAAGCTTTCTTT.

The gene calls are TRBV9 and TRBJ1-1; perhaps TRBD1 as D (5 bases). With 1 base removed from V and 1 base from J, the gap between germline ends came to 11 bases. This CDR3 is built from 15 residues. Germline CDR1 reads SGDLS; CDR2 reads YYNGEE. The CDR3 loop reads CASSVWTTPNTEAFF. CDR3 in DNA: TGTGCCAGCAGCGTATGGACAACTCCGAACACTGAAGCTTTCTTT.

The rearrangement links TRBV4-1 to TRBJ1-5, with 9 bases identical to TRBD1. V shed 1 base, J shed 2 bases, and the junction held 12 bases outside the gene matches. The CDR3 covers 19 residues. Germline V lookup: CDR1 MGHRA, CDR2 YSYEKL. The CDR3 DNA follows: TGCGCCAGCAGCCAAGCGACCGGGACAGGGCTATTGGGCAATCAGCCCCAGCATTTT. Its protein product is CASSQATGTGLLGNQPQHF.

The table lists this clone with a count of one. The rearrangement joins TRBV27 to TRBJ2-2, with D perhaps matching TRBD1 (6 bases). From germline, CDR1 is MNHEY and CDR2 SMNVEV (reference sequence). The CDR3 is 14 residues long. V was cut by 0 bases and J by 4 bases, with 6 bases left in between. The CDR3 reads CASSLSRGTGELFF. The CDR3 nucleotides are TGTGCCAGCAGTTTATCCAGGGGCACCGGGGAGCTGTTTTTT.

The sample holds one count of this clone. V is TRBV4-1 and J is TRBJ2-3; possible D gene TRBD2, 5 bases. In germline, CDR1 is MGHRA, CDR2 YSYEKL. CDR3 size: 14 residues. Trimming shortened V by 1 base and J by 1 base, and 6 bases separated the two germline ends. The CDR3 sequence is CASSQVEGTDTQYF. CDR3 sequence (DNA): TGCGCCAGCAGCCAAGTGGAGGGCACAGATACGCAGTATTTT.

The V gene is TRBV5-5, the J gene TRBJ1-2; 11 bases match TRBD1. The germline V gene has CDR1 SGHKS and CDR2 YYEKEE (reference sequence). Trimming took 3 bases from V and 7 from J; bases not matched to a gene: 5. The CDR3 loop spans 14 amino acids. CDR3: CASSWGQGERGYTF. In nucleotides, the CDR3 is TGTGCCAGCAGCTGGGGACAGGGGGAACGTGGCTACACCTTC.